Listed here is a single T cell receptor beta chain. Its antigen is unknown. The data were obtained in a study of beta chain features in type 1 diabetes. Study outcomes and limitations: Type 1 diabetes patients had moderately but significantly shorter TCRB CDR3s in all four CD4+ subsets.

Post-sort purity exceeded 98% for all sorted populations. The germline gives CDR1 SGHRS, CDR2 YFSETQ. Trimming shortened V by 0 bases and J by 5 bases, and 6 bases separated the two germline ends. The CDR3 is 13 residues long. Sequenced material consisted of expressed TCRB transcripts (all of the isolated RNA was reverse transcribed). The assay was immunoSEQ multiplex PCR, and TCRdb's table has in-frame clones only and misses some. The table shows roughly 250,000 clones, with 9.6% occurring only once. The sequencing sample was made of naive CD4+ T cells from blood. The receptor's source is a woman under 30 in good health. This chain connects TRBV5-1 to TRBJ1-5, with D uncertain. The CDR3 loop is CASSLGPDQPQHF. In DNA form, the CDR3 reads TGCGCCAGCAGCTTGGGTCCCGATCAGCCCCAGCATTTT.